These 5 T cell receptor beta chains were sequenced from one sample in a study of blood T cell repertoires in COVID-19. Sequencing used immunoSEQ multiplex PCR; TCRdb keeps in-frame clones, though not all of them. The repertoire holds about 150,000 clones, with roughly 90% as singletons. Sequencing was carried out using PBMCs or T cells enriched from blood (not recorded which). Receptors originate from a man in his forties or fifties who had recovered from COVID-19.

The chain employs TRBV15 and TRBJ1-2, with a tentative D call TRBD1 (5 bases). The CDR3 sequence is 17 residues long. V lost 0 bases and J 5 bases, leaving 19 bases between the germline ends. Germline CDR1 LNHNV, CDR2 YYDKDF (reference sequence). The CDR3 loop is CATSRDRGGDLPYGYTF. In DNA form, the CDR3 reads TGTGCCACCAGCAGAGATCGTGGGGGGGATCTCCCGTATGGCTACACCTTC.

The chain employs TRBV18 and TRBJ1-6, with D maybe TRBD1 (5 bases). The ends were cut back, 10 bases at V and 16 bases at J, with 26 bases in the middle. The CDR3 contains 14 residues. Germline V gives CDR1 KGHSH, CDR2 LQKENI. The CDR3 spells CATTSPTVREVLHF. The CDR3 DNA sequence: TGTGCCACCACCTCACCTACTGTCAGGGAGGTACTCCACTTT. Full variable domain (rest looked up from reference TRBV18 and TRBJ1-6): NAGVMQNPRHLVRRRGQEARLRCSPMKGHSHVYWYRQLPEEGLKFMVYLQKENIIDESGMPKERFSAEFPKEGPSILRIQQVVRGDSAAYFCATTSPTVREVLHFGNGTRLTVT.

CDR3 sequence (DNA): TGTGCCAGTTCCCCCGACGGGGGTACTTATAACTATGGCTACACCTTC. Translated, it gives CASSPDGGTYNYGYTF. This sequence joins TRBV19 and TRBJ1-2; D may be TRBD1 (5 bases). The CDR3 spans 16 residues. Germline CDR1 is LNHDA and CDR2 is SQIVND (reference sequence). Trimming removed 8 bases from V and 1 base from J, with 20 bases in between.

V usage is TRBV6-5 and J usage is TRBJ1-1, with a weak D call TRBD1 (5 bases). Germline V gene sequence: CDR1 MNHEY, CDR2 SVGAGI. Deletions cut 5 bases from V and 1 base from J, with 14 bases between. CDR3 length: 15 residues. The CDR3 region is CASSSPRGRNTEAFF. The CDR3 DNA sequence: TGTGCCAGCAGTAGTCCTCGGGGGAGGAACACTGAAGCTTTCTTT.

The V gene is TRBV4-1, the J gene TRBJ2-1, with TRBD2 identical over 8 bases. Trimming removed 4 bases from V and 8 bases from J; junction bases left unmatched: 13. Looked up from germline, CDR1 is MGHRA and CDR2 is YSYEKL. This CDR3 is built from 16 residues. CDR3 in amino acids: CASSRSASGSRDEQFF. As DNA, the CDR3 is TGCGCCAGCAGCCGGTCGGCAAGCGGGAGTCGAGATGAGCAGTTCTTC.